These 7 T cell receptor beta chains share one sample of origin, sequenced in a study of blood T cell repertoires in COVID-19. This table comes from immunoSEQ multiplex PCR, and its TCRdb copy is limited to in-frame clones, with some not included. The table records roughly 90,000 clones, around 80% of them present only once. The sequenced material came from peripheral blood. These receptor sequences come from a woman over 75 with active or convalescent COVID-19.

The J gene is TRBJ2-1, the V gene TRBV24-1; D perhaps matches TRBD1 (5 bases). CDR3 length equals 13 residues. Trimming removed 6 bases at V and 9 bases at J, with 14 bases between. The germline gives CDR1 KGHDR, CDR2 SFDVKD. The CDR3 protein is CATSRGRAGEQFF. The CDR3 DNA reads TGTGCCACCAGTAGAGGCAGGGCAGGTGAGCAGTTCTTC.

This clone was recorded once. V usage is TRBV7-2 and J usage is TRBJ1-5; weak D call: TRBD1 (6 bases). This CDR3 region has 17 residues. Germline CDR1 is SGHTA and CDR2 is FQGNSA. V gave up 3 bases and J gave up 4 bases, with 19 bases separating them. CDR3 sequence reads: CASSFQGSGLGNQPQHF. The DNA for the CDR3 is TGTGCCAGCAGCTTCCAGGGGTCTGGGTTAGGTAATCAGCCCCAGCATTTT.

This clone was recorded only once. This rearrangement joins TRBV7-2 to TRBJ1-1; maybe TRBD1 (5 bases). The germline gives CDR1 SGHTA, CDR2 FQGNSA. The V and J ends lost 1 base and 3 bases respectively, with 12 bases between them. The CDR3 has 15 amino acids. The CDR3 bases are TGTGCCAGCAGCTTAGTTAACGGGGGGTACACTGAAGCTTTCTTT. It encodes CASSLVNGGYTEAFF.

This clone was seen once. This chain joins TRBV5-1 and TRBJ2-5, with unresolved D. This CDR3 comprises 15 residues. Trimming cost V 0 bases and J 1 base, with 10 bases left between them. CDR1 and CDR2 from the germline V gene are SGHRS and YFSETQ. This chain's CDR3 is CASSLGRLGQETQYF. DNA for the CDR3: TGCGCCAGCAGCTTGGGCAGGCTGGGCCAAGAGACCCAGTACTTC.

The chain is built from TRBV6-2 or TRBV6-3 and TRBJ2-5; 8 bases line up with TRBD1. V dropped 2 bases and J dropped 5; count of bases not matched to a gene: 7. Germline CDR1 and CDR2: MNHEY and SVGEGT. The CDR3 totals 15 residues. CDR3 in DNA: TGTGCCAGCAGTTACGAGACAGGGGTAGTGGAGACCCAGTACTTC. Translation: CASSYETGVVETQYF.

The CDR3 nucleotides read TGCGCCAGCAGTGAATGGCCGACCGGGGAGCTGTTTTTT. This sequence encodes CASSEWPTGELFF. This chain links TRBV10-1 with TRBJ2-2; no reliable D call. Germline assignment: CDR1 WNHNN and CDR2 SYGVQD (reference sequence). The CDR3 is made up of 13 amino acids. V dropped 3 bases and J dropped 5 bases, with 7 bases sitting between them.

This clone was counted only a few times. The rearrangement joins TRBV6-1 to TRBJ2-1, with TRBD1 identical over 12 bases. The length of the CDR3 is 17 residues. The V and J ends lost 0 bases and 8 bases, in that order; junction bases with no gene match: 8. Germline CDR1 and CDR2: MNHNS and SASEGT. For the CDR3, the DNA is TGTGCCAGCAGTGAAGCAGAGTTCGGGACAGGGGGCGATGAGCAGTTCTTC. As protein: CASSEAEFGTGGDEQFF.